A single sample gave rise to the 20 T cell receptor beta chains below, sequenced in a study of memory CD4+ T cells and cytomegalovirus serostatus. Single viable CD3+CD4+CD8-CD45RO+ cells were sorted as the memory CD4+ T cells. Only in-frame clones appear in the TCRdb table, and some are missing; sequencing was by immunoSEQ multiplex PCR. The table lists about 82,000 clones, around 80% of them singletons. Sequencing used memory CD4+ T cells from blood. Receptors originate from an adult in good health and CMV-seronegative.

The CDR3 is CASSLGQGAQAVNTEAFF. The CDR3 bases are TGCGCCAGCAGCTTGGGACAGGGGGCGCAAGCGGTGAACACTGAAGCTTTCTTT. The chain employs TRBV5-1 and TRBJ1-1; TRBD1 matches at 10 bases. V lost 0 bases to trimming and J lost 0 bases; unmatched junction nucleotides: 8. Germline V gives CDR1 SGHRS, CDR2 YFSETQ. The CDR3 loop spans 18 amino acids.

The rearrangement uses TRBV5-1 and TRBJ2-1, with 16 bases lining up with TRBD2. This CDR3 spans 15 amino acids. Unmatched junction bases numbered 4, after V lost 4 bases and J lost 9 bases. Germline CDR1 SGHRS, CDR2 YFSETQ. The CDR3: CASSPGTSGGGEQFF. The DNA for the CDR3 is TGCGCCAGCAGCCCTGGGACTAGCGGGGGGGGTGAGCAGTTCTTC.

This rearrangement joins TRBV5-1 to TRBJ2-1; TRBD2 is a possible D gene (5 bases). Germline CDR1 is SGHRS and CDR2 is YFSETQ. The CDR3 consists of 16 residues. The V end lost 0 bases, the J end lost 7 bases, and 17 bases lay between the germline ends. In nucleotides, the CDR3 is TGCGCCAGCAGCTTGGACGGGAATCCCGAATGGAATGAGCAGTTCTTC. As protein: CASSLDGNPEWNEQFF.

V and J are TRBV4-2 and TRBJ1-5; tentatively, D is TRBD1 (5 bases). CDR3 length equals 14 residues. The V and J ends lost 0 bases and 6 bases respectively, with 9 bases between them. Germline CDR1 reads LGHNA; CDR2 reads YNFKEQ. This chain's CDR3 is CASSQDWGGQPQHF. CDR3 sequence (DNA): TGTGCCAGCAGCCAAGATTGGGGGGGTCAGCCCCAGCATTTT.

J is TRBJ1-2 and V is TRBV7-2; TRBD1 matches at 7 bases. The CDR3 contains 13 residues. Germline CDR1 SGHTA, CDR2 FQGNSA. V gave up 1 base and J gave up 12 bases; unmatched junction bases: 8. CDR3: CASSLGTGRGDTF. The CDR3 DNA sequence: TGTGCCAGCAGCTTAGGGACAGGACGAGGCGACACCTTC.

This chain uses TRBV6-1 with TRBJ1-5; no reliable D call. CDR3 length equals 13 residues. The germline V and J ends were trimmed by 6 bases and 2 bases, with 8 bases remaining between them. The germline CDR1 and CDR2 sequences are MNHNS and SASEGT. CDR3 region: CASSQEGNQPQHF. CDR3 DNA sequence: TGTGCCAGCAGCCAGGAGGGCAATCAGCCCCAGCATTTT.

This clone came up a few times. The V and J genes are TRBV2 and TRBJ1-5; D is unclear. This CDR3 spans 11 amino acids. The V and J ends lost 6 bases and 4 bases respectively, with 4 bases between them. Germline CDR1 is SNHLY and CDR2 is FYNNEI. CDR3 coding DNA: TGTGCCAGCAGCTTTAATCAGCCCCAGCATTTT. It yields the protein CASSFNQPQHF.

The chain links TRBV27 to TRBJ1-1, with D hard to call. Between the trimmed V and J ends, which lost 0 bases and 6 bases, there was a span of 14 bases. The CDR3 consists of 15 residues. Germline V gene data show CDR1 as MNHEY and CDR2 as SMNVEV (reference sequence). The CDR3 sequence: CASSLSPDLTSEAFF. CDR3 DNA sequence: TGTGCCAGCAGTTTATCTCCGGACTTGACGTCTGAAGCTTTCTTT.

The chain employs TRBV5-4 and TRBJ1-2; D perhaps matches TRBD1 (5 bases). The V end lost 4 bases, the J end lost 4 bases, and 17 bases lay between the germline ends. CDR3 length equals 15 residues. Germline assignment: CDR1 SGHNT and CDR2 YYREEE (reference sequence). In nucleotides, the CDR3 is TGTGCCAGCAGCCCTCAGACAGCCTCATCCTATGGCTACACCTTC. Translated: CASSPQTASSYGYTF.

This sequence joins TRBV2 and TRBJ1-5, with unresolved D. This CDR3 is built from 15 residues. Trimming stripped 2 bases from V and 2 bases from J, with 10 bases between. Looked up from germline, CDR1 is SNHLY and CDR2 is FYNNEI. The CDR3 here is CASSEQGLGNQPQHF. The CDR3 nucleotides are TGTGCCAGCAGTGAACAAGGGCTGGGCAATCAGCCCCAGCATTTT.

The genes are TRBV6-6 and TRBJ1-2, with D unresolved. V lost 5 bases, J lost 0 bases, and 16 bases lay in between. The CDR3 spans 16 residues. The germline gives CDR1 MNHNY, CDR2 SVGAGI (reference sequence). The DNA for the CDR3 is TGTGCCAGCAGTCTAACTTCTGCGGTGGCTAACTATGGCTACACCTTC. It specifies CASSLTSAVANYGYTF.

The V gene is TRBV27, the J gene TRBJ2-7, with 8 bases aligning to TRBD1. The V gene end was trimmed by 0 bases and the J gene end by 3 bases; junction bases not matched to a gene: 4. CDR1 and CDR2 from the germline V gene are MNHEY and SMNVEV (reference sequence). The CDR3 has 15 residues. CDR3 region: CASSLSSGGVYEQYF. In DNA, the CDR3 is TGTGCCAGCAGTTTATCGTCAGGGGGCGTCTACGAGCAGTACTTC.

This chain uses TRBV6-4 with TRBJ2-2; TRBD1 matches 9 bases. The ends lost 3 bases at V and 0 bases at J; junction bases unmatched: 2. The germline V gene has CDR1 MRHNA and CDR2 SNTAGT. The CDR3 runs to 16 residues. The CDR3 is CASSEQGAANTGELFF. The CDR3 DNA follows: TGTGCCAGCAGTGAACAGGGGGCCGCGAACACCGGGGAGCTGTTTTTT.

This chain connects TRBV19 to TRBJ1-5; D remains ambiguous. V was cut by 1 base and J by 4 bases, with 8 bases left in between. Per the germline V gene, CDR1 is LNHDA and CDR2 is SQIVND (reference sequence). This CDR3 spans 14 amino acids. The CDR3 protein is CASSIAGQNQPQHF. The CDR3 coding sequence is TGTGCCAGTAGTATAGCTGGCCAAAATCAGCCCCAGCATTTT.

The gene calls are TRBV2 and TRBJ1-5, with unresolved D. The CDR3 length is 13 residues. Deletions cut 6 bases from V and 1 base from J, with 7 bases between. Germline loops: CDR1 SNHLY, CDR2 FYNNEI. CDR3 DNA: TGTGCCAGCAGGTTGTGGAGCAATCAGCCCCAGCATTTT. Translated: CASRLWSNQPQHF.

This chain connects TRBV30 to TRBJ1-2; unclear D gene. Trimming took off 1 base at V and 5 bases at J, with 11 bases between the two ends. From germline, CDR1 is GTSNPN and CDR2 SVGIG (reference sequence). The CDR3 length is 13 residues. Here the CDR3 DNA reads TGTGCCTGGAGTGCGAACAGTTTATATGGCTACACCTTC. It is translated as CAWSANSLYGYTF.

This rearrangement joins TRBV5-1 to TRBJ2-7; maybe TRBD2 (6 bases). This CDR3 region has 15 residues. Germline lookup yields CDR1 SGHRS and CDR2 YFSETQ. V dropped 0 bases and J dropped 0 bases, with 10 bases sitting between them. DNA of the CDR3: TGCGCCAGCAGCTTGGGTGGGACTTACTCCTACGAGCAGTACTTC. Translated: CASSLGGTYSYEQYF. The full variable domain, its missing parts supplied by reference TRBV5-1 and TRBJ2-7, is KAGVTQTPRYLIKTRGQQVTLSCSPISGHRSVSWYQQTPGQGLQFLFEYFSETQRNKGNFPGRFSGRQFSNSRSEMNVSTLELGDSALYLCASSLGGTYSYEQYFGPGTRLTVT.

The chain joins TRBV4-3 to TRBJ1-2; D unresolved. The CDR3 is made up of 14 amino acids. Germline loops: CDR1 LGHNA, CDR2 YSLEER. Trimming stripped 0 bases from V and 7 bases from J, with 12 bases between. The CDR3 bases are TGCGCCAGCAGCCAAGATCGGAGGGTTAGTGGCTACACCTTC. It specifies CASSQDRRVSGYTF.

The chain has TRBV28 and TRBJ1-6; no clear D. CDR1 and CDR2 from the germline V gene are MDHEN and SYDVKM. The CDR3 totals 14 residues. Trimming took off 7 bases at V and 5 bases at J, with 12 bases between the two ends. The CDR3 DNA reads TGTGCCAGCAACTGGCGGTCGGATAATTCACCCCTCCACTTT. Translation gives CASNWRSDNSPLHF.

This rearrangement joins TRBV6-1 to TRBJ1-1; a weak D match, TRBD1 (5 bases). Germline CDR1 and CDR2: MNHNS and SASEGT. This CDR3 is 15 amino acids long. With 6 bases removed from V and 2 bases from J, the gap between germline ends came to 16 bases. In DNA, the CDR3 is TGTGCCAGCAGCCCCTACAGGAGTTTAAACACTGAAGCTTTCTTT. Protein product: CASSPYRSLNTEAFF.